The rows below give T cell receptor beta chains drawn from one sample of a study of blood T cell repertoires in COVID-19. The table came from immunoSEQ multiplex PCR; TCRdb's copy has only in-frame clones and leaves some out. The sample lists tens of thousands of clones; almost 90% were seen once. The sample taken for sequencing was peripheral blood. The receptors here all came from a man between 60 and 70 years old with acute or convalescent COVID-19. Each CDR3 is given with its conserved first and last residue. The D gene is left open where the match is weak. A row's size may be missing; if present it is once, few, many or a size class.

d_call,j_call,v_call,clone_size,cdr3_aa,cdr3_nt
TRBD2,TRBJ2-1,TRBV12-5,NA,CASGFPGLAGGNEQFF,TGTGCTAGTGGTTTCCCGGGACTAGCGGGAGGGAATGAGCAGTTCTTC
NA,TRBJ1-1,TRBV28,NA,CASSLERTVRTEAFF,TGTGCCAGCAGTTTAGAACGGACAGTCCGCACTGAAGCTTTCTTT
NA,TRBJ2-5,TRBV7-8,NA,CASSLDWGRRETQYF,TGTGCCAGCAGCTTAGATTGGGGGCGCCGAGAGACCCAGTACTTC
TRBD2,TRBJ2-1,TRBV28,NA,CASSSLLTSGLFSSYNEQFF,TGTGCCAGCAGTTCTCTTTTGACTAGCGGGCTATTCAGCTCCTACAATGAGCAGTTCTTC
TRBD1,TRBJ2-3,TRBV19,few,CASSIEGATQYF,TGTGCCAGTAGTATCGAGGGGGCAACGCAGTATTTT
NA,TRBJ1-4,TRBV5-1,once,CASSSQGVVEKLFF,TGCGCCAGCAGCTCACAGGGCGTGGTGGAAAAACTGTTTTTT
TRBD1,TRBJ1-1,TRBV5-1,NA,CASSPQQGVNTEAFF,TGCGCCAGCAGCCCCCAACAGGGGGTGAACACTGAAGCTTTCTTT
TRBD2,TRBJ2-2,TRBV28,NA,CASSFGRLGTGELFF,TGTGCCAGCAGTTTCGGGAGGCTCGGCACCGGGGAGCTGTTTTTT
NA,TRBJ1-4,TRBV7-2,NA,CASSSSTGLSEKLFF,TGTGCCAGCAGCTCATCAACAGGGTTGAGTGAAAAACTGTTTTTT
NA,TRBJ2-1,TRBV19,once,CASTAYNEQFF,TGTGCCAGTACAGCCTACAATGAGCAGTTCTTC
NA,TRBJ2-2,TRBV19,NA,CASSISVTGELFF,TGTGCCAGTAGTATATCCGTCACCGGGGAGCTGTTTTTT
NA,TRBJ1-1,TRBV6-5,NA,CASSLRRGEGTEAFF,TGTGCCAGCAGTTTGCGCAGGGGCGAGGGCACTGAAGCTTTCTTT
TRBD2,TRBJ2-7,TRBV7-2,NA,CASSLETSGTYEQYF,TGTGCCAGCAGCTTAGAGACTAGCGGCACCTACGAGCAGTACTTC
TRBD1,TRBJ2-7,TRBV14,NA,CASSHGLRTGSYEQYF,TGTGCCAGCAGCCACGGACTTAGGACAGGTTCCTACGAGCAGTACTTC
TRBD2,TRBJ2-7,TRBV15,NA,CATSRGTSGDFYEQYF,TGTGCCACCAGCAGAGGGACTAGCGGAGACTTCTACGAGCAGTACTTC
TRBD1,TRBJ1-5,TRBV6-2/TRBV6-3,NA,CASSYPSRDRGNQPQHF,TGTGCCAGCAGTTACCCAAGCAGGGACAGGGGGAATCAGCCCCAGCATTTT
TRBD1,TRBJ1-1,TRBV7-3,NA,CASSSGQGRVGAFF,TGTGCCAGCAGCTCTGGACAGGGGCGGGTAGGAGCTTTCTTT
NA,TRBJ2-1,TRBV20-1,NA,CSASTSFYNEQFF,TGCAGTGCCAGTACTAGTTTTTACAATGAGCAGTTCTTC
NA,TRBJ2-3,TRBV30,NA,CAWSVRGLSTDTQYF,TGTGCCTGGAGTGTACGAGGGCTTAGCACAGATACGCAGTATTTT
NA,TRBJ2-2,TRBV5-4,NA,CASSTQGNTGELFF,TGTGCCAGCAGCACACAGGGGAACACCGGGGAGCTGTTTTTT
TRBD1,TRBJ2-1,TRBV6-5,NA,CASSFRPGQGNEQFF,TGTGCCAGCAGTTTTCGTCCGGGACAGGGGAATGAGCAGTTCTTC
NA,TRBJ1-5,TRBV3-1/TRBV3-2,few,CASSPGTLHNQPQHF,TGTGCCAGCAGCCCCGGGACACTACACAATCAGCCCCAGCATTTT
NA,TRBJ1-1,TRBV6-4,NA,CASRPGHQTRPF,TGTGCCAGCAGACCGGGACATCAAACCCGTCCCTTT
TRBD1,TRBJ1-1,TRBV6-5,NA,CASTPGDRVNTEAFF,TGTGCCAGCACTCCTGGCGACAGGGTGAACACTGAAGCTTTCTTT
NA,TRBJ1-2,TRBV3-1/TRBV3-2,NA,CASSQRSVNGYTF,TGTGCCAGCAGCCAACGCTCAGTTAATGGCTACACCTTC
NA,TRBJ1-5,TRBV10-2,NA,CASRRTDPYQPQHF,TGCGCCAGCAGACGGACAGACCCTTATCAGCCCCAGCATTTT
TRBD1,TRBJ1-2,TRBV10-2,NA,CASSTGTGVKYGYTF,TGCGCCAGCAGTACCGGGACAGGGGTTAAGTATGGCTACACCTTC
TRBD2,TRBJ2-3,TRBV5-4,NA,CASTPTSGSSDTQYF,TGTGCCAGCACCCCGACTAGCGGGAGTTCAGATACGCAGTATTTT
NA,TRBJ2-2,TRBV6-4,NA,CASSRLLNTGELFF,TGTGCCAGCTCTAGACTCTTGAACACCGGGGAGCTGTTTTTT
TRBD2,TRBJ2-3,TRBV3-1/TRBV3-2,NA,CASSQVGGLATDTQYF,TGTGCCAGCAGCCAAGTGGGGGGGTTGGCCACAGATACGCAGTATTTT
NA,TRBJ2-4,TRBV28,NA,CASSFNGRSKNIQYF,TGTGCCAGCAGTTTCAATGGTCGCAGCAAAAACATTCAGTACTTC
NA,TRBJ2-1,TRBV18,NA,CASSAYNEQFF,TGTGCCAGCTCGGCTTACAATGAGCAGTTCTTC
TRBD1,TRBJ1-1,TRBV10-1,NA,CASSPDRRDTEAFF,TGCGCCAGCAGCCCGGACAGGAGGGACACTGAAGCTTTCTTT
TRBD2,TRBJ2-7,TRBV11-2,NA,CASSLTSGRSYEQYF,TGTGCCAGCAGTTTGACTAGCGGGAGGTCCTACGAGCAGTACTTC
NA,TRBJ1-1,TRBV5-1,NA,CASSLAERGTEAFF,TGCGCCAGCAGCTTGGCCGAGAGAGGAACTGAAGCTTTCTTT
TRBD1,TRBJ1-5,TRBV5-1,NA,CASSPSGQGAQPQHF,TGCGCCAGCAGCCCCTCAGGACAGGGGGCTCAGCCCCAGCATTTT
TRBD1,TRBJ2-3,TRBV28,NA,CASSTGTGGTDTQYF,TGTGCCAGCAGTACCGGGACAGGGGGCACAGATACGCAGTATTTT
TRBD2,TRBJ2-7,TRBV4-1,NA,CASSPNSGSSYEQYF,TGCGCCAGCAGCCCCAATAGCGGGAGCTCCTACGAGCAGTACTTC
NA,TRBJ1-4,TRBV6-5,NA,CARGRDTGSWGKLFF,TGTGCCAGGGGGAGAGACACAGGGTCGTGGGGAAAACTGTTTTTT
TRBD2,TRBJ2-3,TRBV28,NA,CASIDGRANTDTQYF,TGTGCCAGCATCGACGGGAGGGCCAACACAGATACGCAGTATTTT
NA,TRBJ1-1,TRBV11-2,few,CASSLNRMNTEAFF,TGTGCCAGCAGCTTAAACAGGATGAACACTGAAGCTTTCTTT
TRBD2,TRBJ2-7,TRBV29-1,NA,CSVEGGSGSSYEQYF,TGCAGCGTTGAAGGTGGTAGCGGGAGCTCCTACGAGCAGTACTTC
TRBD2,TRBJ2-1,TRBV27,NA,CASSLTAGGPREQFF,TGTGCCAGCAGTTTAACAGCGGGAGGGCCTCGGGAGCAGTTCTTC
TRBD1,TRBJ2-2,TRBV3-1/TRBV3-2,NA,CASSYRQGINTGELFF,TGTGCCAGCAGCTACCGACAGGGAATTAACACCGGGGAGCTGTTTTTT
TRBD1,TRBJ1-2,TRBV7-9,NA,CASSERTGPYGYTF,TGTGCCAGCAGTGAGCGGACAGGGCCTTATGGCTACACCTTC
TRBD1,TRBJ1-4,TRBV30,NA,CAWERRDRVAEKLFF,TGTGCCTGGGAGAGGAGGGACAGGGTGGCTGAAAAACTGTTTTTT
TRBD1,TRBJ2-2,TRBV11-2,once,CASSRRQGTGELFF,TGTGCCAGCAGCCGTCGACAGGGCACCGGGGAGCTGTTTTTT
NA,TRBJ2-7,TRBV27,once,CASSPLRDSPYEQYF,TGTGCCAGCAGTCCCCTGAGGGATTCCCCCTACGAGCAGTACTTC
TRBD2,TRBJ2-5,TRBV3-1/TRBV3-2,NA,CASSHGQLAGVGETQYF,TGTGCCAGCAGCCACGGCCAGCTAGCGGGAGTTGGAGAGACCCAGTACTTC
NA,TRBJ1-6,TRBV28,NA,CASSLRRSNSPLHF,TGTGCCAGCAGTTTGCGCAGGTCAAATTCACCCCTCCACTTT
TRBD1,TRBJ1-2,TRBV24-1,NA,CATSDPGGFYGYTF,TGTGCCACCAGTGATCCAGGGGGGTTCTATGGCTACACCTTC
TRBD2,TRBJ2-5,TRBV9,once,CASSVGSGGSQETQYF,TGTGCCAGCAGCGTAGGATCGGGAGGCAGCCAAGAGACCCAGTACTTC
NA,TRBJ1-2,TRBV7-2,NA,CASSLVPGQGYTF,TGTGCCAGCAGCTTAGTTCCAGGGCAGGGCTACACCTTC